The rows below give T cell receptor beta chains drawn from one sample of a study of cytomegalovirus exposure and HLA in healthy donors. Clones were read by immunoSEQ multiplex PCR, and TCRdb kept only the in-frame ones, dropping some. The table records some 190,000 clones, roughly 82% of them present only once. Sequencing was done on a sample of PBMCs. The receptor source for this set is a man aged 35 to 55 in good health and CMV-seronegative. CDR3s include the opening cysteine and the closing phenylalanine or tryptophan. Fields, in order: D gene, V gene, CDR3 length, J gene, CDR3 protein. D genes are given only for firm matches.

NA	TRBV5-6	15	TRBJ2-6	CASSLAGAGANVLTF
TRBD1	TRBV6-1	15	TRBJ2-7	CASSGRQGLSYEQYF
NA	TRBV5-5	13	TRBJ2-7	CASSLEQGLEQYF
NA	TRBV19	12	TRBJ1-2	CASSERYYGYTF
NA	TRBV6-5	14	TRBJ1-6	CASSLRPNNSPLHF
TRBD1	TRBV9	15	TRBJ2-1	CASSFWDRGQSEQFF
NA	TRBV4-1	11	TRBJ1-2	CASSRGGGYTF
NA	TRBV6-6	14	TRBJ2-7	CASHYQGGRDEQYF
NA	TRBV5-6	15	TRBJ1-5	CASSLWGERNQPQHF
TRBD1	TRBV28	16	TRBJ2-7	CASSHPGTGKFYEQYF
TRBD1	TRBV16	16	TRBJ2-4	CASSHRQGLAKNIQYF
NA	TRBV4-3	18	TRBJ1-2	CASSQDIGGFSANYGYTF
NA	TRBV18	15	TRBJ1-5	CASSPDSSSNQPQHF
NA	TRBV4-2	12	TRBJ1-5	CASSQPNQPQHF
TRBD1	TRBV6-5	15	TRBJ1-5	CASKNRGDGNQPQHF
TRBD2	TRBV7-2	14	TRBJ2-7	CASVGRGGNDEQYF
TRBD1	TRBV7-9	19	TRBJ1-4	CASSSARDRGIRSNEKLFF
NA	TRBV7-2	14	TRBJ1-1	CASSLEQANTEAFF
NA	TRBV19	14	TRBJ1-3	CASIPGGDGNTIYF
TRBD1	TRBV9	15	TRBJ2-7	CASSVGWDRAYEQYF
NA	TRBV28	13	TRBJ1-2	CASKGAPGYGYTF
NA	TRBV9	13	TRBJ2-1	CASSPDSYNEQFF
TRBD1	TRBV10-3	14	TRBJ2-1	CAIGGQGRISEQFF
TRBD1	TRBV11-2	13	TRBJ1-2	CASSPRDRGPSTF
TRBD2	TRBV5-1	16	TRBJ2-5	CASSLRTSGGQETQYF
NA	TRBV7-2	14	TRBJ2-7	CASSLAKDRHEQYF
NA	TRBV5-1	15	TRBJ1-3	CASRLDRSSGNTIYF
TRBD2	TRBV5-5	13	TRBJ2-7	CASSSPGGGEQYF
NA	TRBV7-3	13	TRBJ2-5	CASSGGWGETQYF
NA	TRBV28	12	TRBJ2-7	CASSPPRGRGYF
NA	TRBV5-6	15	TRBJ1-1	CASSYRGRGNTEAFF
NA	TRBV28	13	TRBJ1-1	CASGQPMNTEAFF
TRBD2	TRBV7-2	14	TRBJ2-5	CASSTDGRQETQYF
TRBD1	TRBV5-4	17	TRBJ2-7	CASSFGDFGTGGYEQYF
NA	TRBV29-1	13	TRBJ2-7	CSVPTGPNYEQYF
TRBD1	TRBV9	15	TRBJ2-5	CASSAGQGRMETQYF
TRBD2	TRBV19	15	TRBJ2-1	CASSIQAGAYNEQFF
NA	TRBV7-2	13	TRBJ1-1	CASSSSTNTEAFF
TRBD1	TRBV4-3	16	TRBJ2-7	CASSQVWTGGNYEQYF
NA	TRBV28	12	TRBJ2-3	CASGASTDTQYF